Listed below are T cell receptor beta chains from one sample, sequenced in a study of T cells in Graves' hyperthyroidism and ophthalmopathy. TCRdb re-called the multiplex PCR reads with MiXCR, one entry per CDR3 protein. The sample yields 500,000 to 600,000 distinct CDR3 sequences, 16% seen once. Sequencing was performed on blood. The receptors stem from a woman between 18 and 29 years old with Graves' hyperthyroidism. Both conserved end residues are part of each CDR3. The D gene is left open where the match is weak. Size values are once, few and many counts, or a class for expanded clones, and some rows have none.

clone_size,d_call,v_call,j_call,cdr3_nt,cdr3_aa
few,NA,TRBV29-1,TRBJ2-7,TGCAGCGTGGCCACCACAGGGACGGGCGAGCAGTACTTC,CSVATTGTGEQYF
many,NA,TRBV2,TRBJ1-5,TGTGCCAGCAGATGGGGTAGCAATCAGCCCCAGCATTTT,CASRWGSNQPQHF
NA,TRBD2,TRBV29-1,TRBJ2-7,TGCAGCGTTGAGCCCGCCGGGACTAGTTCCTACGAGCAGTACTTC,CSVEPAGTSSYEQYF
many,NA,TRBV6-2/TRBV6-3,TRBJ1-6,TGTGCCAGCAGTTACCAGGGTAGGAGATCACCCCTCCACTTT,CASSYQGRRSPLHF
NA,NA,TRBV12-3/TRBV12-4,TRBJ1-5,TGTGCCAGCAGTTACAGGCCTCCCCCTAGAAATCAGCCCCAGCATTTT,CASSYRPPPRNQPQHF
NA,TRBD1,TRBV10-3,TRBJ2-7,TGTGCCATCAGTGACGGGCTGGGACAGGGGGAGTACGAGCAGTACTTC,CAISDGLGQGEYEQYF
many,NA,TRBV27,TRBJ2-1,TGTGCCAGCAGTGCGCAACTCCGGGGTGAGCAGTTCTTC,CASSAQLRGEQFF
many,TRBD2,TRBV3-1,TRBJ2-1,TGTGCCAGCAGCCAAGAGAAACTAGCGGCCTACAATGAGCAGTTCTTC,CASSQEKLAAYNEQFF
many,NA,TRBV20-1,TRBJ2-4,TGCAGTGCTAGCGTGGGAGCGCAGGGCATTCAGTACTTC,CSASVGAQGIQYF
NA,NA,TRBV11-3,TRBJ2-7,TGTGCCAGCAGCTTAGTGACAGGGAGGACCTACGAGCAGTACTTC,CASSLVTGRTYEQYF
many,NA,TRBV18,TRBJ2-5,TGTGCCAGCTCCCCTTATGGGTTTGGCGAGACCCAGTACTTC,CASSPYGFGETQYF
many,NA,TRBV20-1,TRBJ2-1,TGCAGTGCTAGAGATTTTGCGGGACTCTACAATGAGCAGTTCTTC,CSARDFAGLYNEQFF
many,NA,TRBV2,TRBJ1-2,TGTGCCAGCAGTTCCGGACAGAGTTTTGGCTACACCTTC,CASSSGQSFGYTF
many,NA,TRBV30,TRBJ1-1,TGTGCCTGGAGTGTCTTGGAGAACACTGAAGCTTTCTTT,CAWSVLENTEAFF
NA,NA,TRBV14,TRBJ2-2,TGTGCCAGCAGCCAATTCGGCTCCACCGGGGAGCTGTTTTTT,CASSQFGSTGELFF
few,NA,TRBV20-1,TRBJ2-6,TGCAGTGCTAGTGATCTGCCTGGGGCCAACGTCCTGACTTTC,CSASDLPGANVLTF
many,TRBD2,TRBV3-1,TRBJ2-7,TGTGCCAGCAGCCGAACCGGGACTAGCGGAGCCTACGAGCAGTACTTC,CASSRTGTSGAYEQYF
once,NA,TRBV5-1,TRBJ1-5,TGCGCCAGCAGCTTGGAGGGGTATAGCGATCAGCCCCAGCATTTT,CASSLEGYSDQPQHF
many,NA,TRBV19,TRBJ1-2,TGTGCCAGTAGTATACGTCCGAGACGCGGGGGAACTGGCTACACCTTC,CASSIRPRRGGTGYTF
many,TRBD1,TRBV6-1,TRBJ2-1,TGTGCCAGCAGTGATCAGGGGGCGCTGGTCAATGAGCAGTTCTTC,CASSDQGALVNEQFF
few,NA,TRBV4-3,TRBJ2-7,TGCGCCAGCAGCCAAGATGAGGACGAGCAGTACTTC,CASSQDEDEQYF
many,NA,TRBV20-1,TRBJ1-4,TGCAGTGCGCAGGTGCAGGGGGAAAAACTGTTTTTT,CSAQVQGEKLFF
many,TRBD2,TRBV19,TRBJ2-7,TGTGCCAGTAGTATAGTGGGCAGCGGGGGTAACCTCTACGAGCAGTACTTC,CASSIVGSGGNLYEQYF
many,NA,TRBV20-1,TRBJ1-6,TGCAGTGCTAGAGATCAAATGGAGGGGAGCTCCTATAATTCACCCCTCCACTTT,CSARDQMEGSSYNSPLHF
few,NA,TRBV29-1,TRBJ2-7,TGCAGCGTTGAAGACAGGGGGAGGTACGAGCAGTACTTC,CSVEDRGRYEQYF
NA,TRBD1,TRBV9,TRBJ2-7,TGTGCCAGCAGCGTAGGCCAGGGGGCGGGAGAGCAGTACTTC,CASSVGQGAGEQYF
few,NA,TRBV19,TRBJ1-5,TGTGCCAGTAGTATAGGGGCAGGACGGTCTTATAGCAATCAGCCCCAGCATTTT,CASSIGAGRSYSNQPQHF
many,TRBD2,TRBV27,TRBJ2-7,TGTGCCAGCAGTTTATCAGCGGGGTCTTACCTCGAGCAGTACTTC,CASSLSAGSYLEQYF
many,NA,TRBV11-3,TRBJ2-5,TGTGCCAGCAAAGGGGCGCTCCAAGAGACCCAGTACTTC,CASKGALQETQYF
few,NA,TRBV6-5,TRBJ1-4,TGTGCCAGCAGTTACGGGGGCGGACTAGATGAAAAACTGTTTTTT,CASSYGGGLDEKLFF
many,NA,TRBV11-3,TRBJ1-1,TGTGCCAGCAGCTTAGTTCGCAACATGAACACTGAAGCTTTCTTT,CASSLVRNMNTEAFF
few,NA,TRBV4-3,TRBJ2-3,TGCGCCAGCAGCCAAGACCCGACAGATACGCAGTATTTT,CASSQDPTDTQYF